A selection of T cell receptor beta chains follows, all from one sample in a study of blood T cell repertoires in COVID-19. Assay: immunoSEQ multiplex PCR; the TCRdb copy retains only in-frame clones and omits some. The top ten hold about 4.9% of the sample, which has 30,000 to 45,000 clones, around 88% seen once. Sequences were obtained from peripheral blood. These receptors all come from a woman in her seventies with active COVID-19. Both conserved end residues are trimmed from each CDR3. D genes are given only for firm matches. For some rows the clone size is stated as once, few or many, or as a class when expanded; others skip it.

cdr3_aa | cdr3_length | d_call | j_call | clone_size | v_call
ASSWQYEQY | 9 | - | TRBJ2-7 | - | TRBV6-6
ASSPFRIGGRLGGTEAF | 17 | - | TRBJ1-1 | - | TRBV11-2
ASSPQGQGIYEQY | 13 | TRBD1 | TRBJ2-7 | - | TRBV19
ASSAGETQY | 9 | - | TRBJ2-5 | - | TRBV9
ASVGDSNNSPLH | 12 | TRBD1 | TRBJ1-6 | once | TRBV2
ASSRGGTGLQNSPLH | 15 | TRBD1 | TRBJ1-6 | - | TRBV4-1
ASSLPGTSGGGYNEQF | 16 | TRBD2 | TRBJ2-1 | - | TRBV5-5
ASRRTGQGAVHEQY | 14 | TRBD1 | TRBJ2-7 | - | TRBV2
ASSALSQGIGELF | 13 | - | TRBJ2-2 | - | TRBV7-6
ASSLSRATYNEQF | 13 | - | TRBJ2-1 | - | TRBV5-8
ASSQGSGGNEKLF | 13 | - | TRBJ1-4 | once | TRBV3-1/TRBV3-2
ASSPRGTNEKLF | 12 | - | TRBJ1-4 | - | TRBV2
ASRSPGLAVGTQY | 13 | TRBD2 | TRBJ2-5 | - | TRBV11-2
ASSLVSVMNTEAF | 13 | - | TRBJ1-1 | - | TRBV28
ASSSGPNTGELF | 12 | - | TRBJ2-2 | - | TRBV7-3
ASSSAGGPDTQY | 12 | TRBD2 | TRBJ2-3 | - | TRBV11-2
ASRYGQGNRYEQY | 13 | TRBD1 | TRBJ2-7 | - | TRBV6-2/TRBV6-3
ASSLRGIGYT | 10 | - | TRBJ1-2 | - | TRBV11-2
ASSLATSGGYTQY | 13 | TRBD2 | TRBJ2-3 | - | TRBV5-4
ASRDGGDDTQY | 11 | - | TRBJ2-3 | - | TRBV10-1
ASRPGTTADTQY | 12 | TRBD2 | TRBJ2-3 | - | TRBV5-4
ASRLPSIAPDTQY | 13 | - | TRBJ2-3 | - | TRBV6-5
ASTLDRGDGYT | 11 | TRBD1 | TRBJ1-2 | once | TRBV6-5
ASSVPGQGEKLF | 12 | TRBD1 | TRBJ1-4 | - | TRBV7-9
ASRGQVDTEAF | 11 | TRBD1 | TRBJ1-1 | - | TRBV28
ASSPSSYEQY | 10 | - | TRBJ2-7 | - | TRBV7-8
ASSSGGSSGNTIY | 13 | - | TRBJ1-3 | - | TRBV5-4
ASSQGVQVKALSGANVLT | 18 | - | TRBJ2-6 | - | TRBV3-1/TRBV3-2
ASSRGQAPSEQY | 12 | TRBD1 | TRBJ2-7 | - | TRBV6-5
SASPGGTDTQY | 11 | - | TRBJ2-3 | - | TRBV20-1
ATSDPYRAGQPQH | 13 | - | TRBJ1-5 | - | TRBV24-1
ASSDPTGVGEKLF | 13 | - | TRBJ1-4 | - | TRBV5-1
ASSGGVGTDTQY | 12 | TRBD2 | TRBJ2-3 | - | TRBV2
ASTTSGGANGELF | 13 | TRBD2 | TRBJ2-2 | - | TRBV6-6